The 31 T cell receptor beta chains given below trace back to one sample, sequenced in a study of blood T cell repertoires in COVID-19. The table came from immunoSEQ multiplex PCR; TCRdb's copy has only in-frame clones and leaves some out. The table includes under 45,000 clones, about 90% detected once. What was sequenced was peripheral blood. These TCRs come from a human donor in a cohort sampled during active COVID-19.

The V and J genes are TRBV9 and TRBJ1-2; D gene uncertain. The CDR3 has 12 residues. Trimming stripped 3 bases from V and 7 bases from J, with 10 bases between. Germline V gene data show CDR1 as SGDLS and CDR2 as YYNGEE. CDR3 amino acids: CASSARLAGYTF. DNA for the CDR3: TGTGCCAGCAGCGCCCGACTGGCTGGCTACACCTTC.

The chain links TRBV23-1 to TRBJ2-7; 8 nucleotides align to TRBD2. TRBV23-1 is marked as an open reading frame, function uncertain. The CDR3 runs to 16 residues. V was clipped by 0 bases and J by 5 bases; unmatched bases: 9. Here the CDR3 reads CASSQSGNLGLDEQYF. CDR3 nucleotides: TGCGCCAGCAGTCAATCGGGCAACCTGGGACTAGACGAGCAGTACTTC.

The chain employs TRBV7-9 and TRBJ1-4; D ambiguous. CDR3 length equals 16 residues. The germline gives CDR1 SEHNR, CDR2 FQNEAQ (reference sequence). The V end lost 1 base, the J end lost 0 bases, and 9 bases lay between the germline ends. The CDR3 DNA follows: TGTGCCAGCAGCTTAGTGGTAACAGCAACTAATGAAAAACTGTTTTTT. This codes for CASSLVVTATNEKLFF.

J is TRBJ1-1 and V is TRBV18, with D tentatively TRBD1 (6 bases). This CDR3 is 13 amino acids long. V was pared by 4 bases and J by 4 bases, with 10 bases between. Germline CDR1 KGHSH, CDR2 LQKENI. The CDR3 loop is CASSQGEGTEAFF. CDR3 in DNA: TGTGCCAGCTCACAGGGGGAAGGCACTGAAGCTTTCTTT.

The CDR3 coding sequence is TGTGCCAGCAGTGGGACTAGCGGGAGGTTCGAGCAGTACTTC. It specifies CASSGTSGRFEQYF. The J gene is TRBJ2-7, the V gene TRBV27, with 15 positions matching TRBD2. This CDR3 comprises 14 residues. Germline assignment: CDR1 MNHEY and CDR2 SMNVEV (reference sequence). V was pared by 5 bases and J by 6 bases, with 2 bases of the junction left unmatched.

The chain employs TRBV7-2 and TRBJ2-1; TRBD2 agrees at 13 bases. This CDR3 contains 17 residues. Losses at the gene ends were 0 bases for V and 1 base for J; bases not matched to a gene: 0. CDR1 is SGHTA, CDR2 FQGNSA, per germline. CDR3 DNA sequence: TGTGCCAGCAGCTTAGCGACTAGCGGGGGGTCCTACAATGAGCAGTTCTTC. Translation gives CASSLATSGGSYNEQFF.

V is TRBV7-2 and J is TRBJ2-5; 14 bases map to TRBD2. Germline V lookup: CDR1 SGHTA, CDR2 FQGNSA. With V trimmed by 1 base and J by 2 bases, 0 bases remained unmatched. The CDR3 runs 16 residues. CDR3 amino acids: CASSLGLAGGQETQYF. CDR3 sequence (DNA): TGTGCCAGCAGCTTAGGACTAGCGGGGGGGCAAGAGACCCAGTACTTC. Using reference TRBV7-2 and TRBJ2-5 for the parts outside the CDR3, the full variable domain is GAGVSQSPSNKVTEKGKDVELRCDPISGHTALYWYRQSLGQGLEFLIYFQGNSAPDKSGLPSDRFSAERTGGSVSTLTIQRTQQEDSAVYLCASSLGLAGGQETQYFGPGTRLLVL.

The J gene is TRBJ2-7, the V gene TRBV19; 7 bases match TRBD1. Trimming removed 7 bases from V and 6 bases from J; junction bases left unmatched: 9. This CDR3 contains 13 residues. From germline, CDR1 is LNHDA and CDR2 SQIVND (reference sequence). The CDR3 DNA follows: TGTGCCAGTACCAATAAACAGGGGAGCGAGCAGTACTTC. Protein product: CASTNKQGSEQYF. Looking up the rest from reference TRBV19 and TRBJ2-7 gives the full variable domain: DGGITQSPKYLFRKEGQNVTLSCEQNLNHDAMYWYRQDPGQGLRLIYYSQIVNDFQKGDIAEGYSVSREKKESFPLTVTSAQKNPTAFYLCASTNKQGSEQYFGPGTRLTVT.

This chain joins TRBV7-9 and TRBJ2-7; no clear D. Germline CDR1 SEHNR, CDR2 FQNEAQ (reference sequence). The CDR3 length is 13 residues. Trimming took 6 bases from V and 2 from J, leaving 11 bases between them. The CDR3 protein is CASSTLGPYEQYF. In nucleotides, the CDR3 is TGTGCCAGCAGTACCCTGGGCCCCTACGAGCAGTACTTC. Filled out from reference TRBV7-9 and TRBJ2-7, the complete variable domain reads DTGVSQNPRHKITKRGQNVTFRCDPISEHNRLYWYRQTLGQGPEFLTYFQNEAQLEKSRLLSDRFSAERPKGSFSTLEIQRTEQGDSAMYLCASSTLGPYEQYFGPGTRLTVT.

This sequence joins TRBV3-1 (or the pseudogene TRBV3-2) and TRBJ2-1; maybe TRBD2 (6 bases). Trimming cost V 0 bases and J 4 bases, with 13 bases left between them. Germline CDR1 reads LGHDT; CDR2 reads YNNKEL (reference sequence). The CDR3 spans 16 residues. CDR3 loop: CASSQERSGFYNEQFF. The CDR3 nucleotides are TGTGCCAGCAGCCAAGAGAGGAGCGGGTTTTACAATGAGCAGTTCTTC.

This chain uses TRBV19 with TRBJ2-1; no definite D call. V was trimmed by 9 bases and J by 3 bases, leaving 12 bases between them. Looked up from germline, CDR1 is LNHDA and CDR2 is SQIVND (reference sequence). The CDR3 runs 13 residues. This CDR3 is CARWSGDYNEQFF. CDR3 coding DNA: TGTGCCAGGTGGAGTGGCGACTACAATGAGCAGTTCTTC.

This chain connects TRBV18 to TRBJ2-1, with TRBD2 matching 7 bases. The CDR3 length is 14 residues. Germline values: CDR1 KGHSH, CDR2 LQKENI. The J segment lost 8 bases and the V segment lost 4 bases, leaving 8 bases of the junction unmatched. The DNA of the CDR3 is TGTGCCAGCTCACGCATAGGGGCGGGAGATGAGCAGTTCTTC. It translates to CASSRIGAGDEQFF.

The CDR3 sequence is CASSLSGGNQPQHF. The CDR3 DNA is TGCGCCAGCAGCTTGTCAGGCGGCAATCAGCCCCAGCATTTT. The chain joins TRBV5-1 to TRBJ1-5; no reliable D call. Germline assignment: CDR1 SGHRS and CDR2 YFSETQ. CDR3 length: 14 residues. V was cut by 1 base and J by 2 bases, with 7 bases left in between.

The chain links TRBV7-3 to TRBJ1-1; D possibly corresponds to TRBD1 (6 bases). V was cut by 2 bases and J by 7 bases, with 11 bases left in between. The germline V gene has CDR1 SGHTA and CDR2 FQGTGA. CDR3 size: 13 residues. CDR3 sequence: CASSLWADSEAFF. The CDR3 nucleotides are TGTGCCAGCAGCTTATGGGCGGACAGTGAAGCTTTCTTT.

The rearrangement uses TRBV28 and TRBJ2-3; a possible D gene is TRBD2 (5 bases). The V end was cut by 6 bases, the J end by 4 bases, with 14 bases between. Germline-derived CDR1 and CDR2 are MDHEN and SYDVKM. The length of the CDR3 is 14 residues. The CDR3 loop is CASRESGLADTQYF. DNA for the CDR3: TGTGCCAGCAGGGAAAGCGGACTGGCAGATACGCAGTATTTT.

The gene calls are TRBV19 and TRBJ1-4, with D unresolved. Trimming removed 4 bases at V and 5 bases at J, with 26 bases between. CDR1 is LNHDA, CDR2 SQIVND, per germline (reference sequence). CDR3 length: 19 residues. The CDR3 is CASSTLLRGVSGRNEKLFF. The CDR3, as DNA: TGTGCCAGTAGTACTCTTTTGCGGGGTGTGTCGGGGAGGAATGAAAAACTGTTTTTT.

This chain connects TRBV23-1 to TRBJ2-7; 9 bases are a match to TRBD1. TRBV23-1 falls under the ORF class, with uncertain function. J was trimmed by 6 bases and V by 6 bases; bases with no gene match: 18. CDR3 length equals 17 residues. CDR3 coding DNA: TGCGCCAGCAGGTCGAGAAATCCCCAGACAGGGGGTGTCGAGCAGTACTTC. This codes for CASRSRNPQTGGVEQYF.

V and J are TRBV18 and TRBJ2-7; tentatively, D is TRBD2 (6 bases). Looked up from germline, CDR1 is KGHSH and CDR2 is LQKENI. The CDR3 runs to 14 residues. V lost 2 bases, J lost 3 bases, and 11 bases lay in between. The DNA of the CDR3 is TGTGCCAGCTCACCAGGAGGGATAGGCTACGAGCAGTACTTC. Residues: CASSPGGIGYEQYF.

The chain combines TRBV6-2 or TRBV6-3 with TRBJ2-5, with TRBD1 identical over 7 bases. In germline, CDR1 is MNHEY, CDR2 SVGEGT. V was clipped by 2 bases and J by 4 bases; unmatched bases: 7. The CDR3 consists of 15 residues. The CDR3: CASSYRGQVRETQYF. DNA for the CDR3: TGTGCCAGCAGTTACCGAGGACAGGTTCGAGAGACCCAGTACTTC.

This clone was seen a single time. The chain has TRBV11-2 and TRBJ2-3; D may be TRBD2 (5 bases). This CDR3 is built from 12 residues. Trimming took 6 bases from V and 6 from J, leaving 10 bases between them. The germline V gene encodes CDR1 SGHAT and CDR2 FQNNGV. The CDR3 coding sequence is TGTGCCAGCAGTGGACGAGGGGATACGCAGTATTTT. It codes for CASSGRGDTQYF.

The V call is TRBV14, the J call TRBJ1-6; 7 bases map to TRBD1. After removal of 5 bases from V and 13 bases from J, the junction contained 17 bases not matched to a gene. Germline CDR1 reads SGHDN; CDR2 reads FVKESK. CDR3 length: 16 residues. The DNA for the CDR3 is TGTGCCAGCAGCGCGCACAGGGGAATCTTAGGATCGCCCCTCCACTTT. The encoded protein is CASSAHRGILGSPLHF.

This clone was picked up one time. V usage is TRBV27 and J usage is TRBJ1-6; 8 bases are shared with TRBD1. Trimming cost V 1 base and J 8 bases; bases outside gene matches: 13. Germline V gives CDR1 MNHEY, CDR2 SMNVEV (reference sequence). The CDR3 consists of 18 residues. The chain's CDR3 is CASSLWAPDRGGYSPLHF. CDR3 sequence (DNA): TGTGCCAGCAGTTTATGGGCCCCTGACAGGGGTGGTTATTCACCCCTCCACTTT.

This clone was detected a few times. The rearrangement joins TRBV3-1 (or the pseudogene TRBV3-2) to TRBJ2-7; D remains ambiguous. This CDR3 is 13 amino acids long. The ends were cut back, 1 base at V and 3 bases at J, with 7 bases in the middle. Germline-derived CDR1 and CDR2 are LGHDT and YNNKEL (reference sequence). CDR3 bases: TGTGCCAGCAGCCAAGGGCGCGGCTACGAGCAGTACTTC. This codes for CASSQGRGYEQYF.

V is TRBV6-5 and J is TRBJ1-6, with D hard to call. V lost 6 bases and J 14 bases, leaving 14 bases between the germline ends. Germline assignment: CDR1 MNHEY and CDR2 SVGAGI. CDR3 length: 12 residues. CDR3 in amino acids: CASRDSRGSLHF. CDR3 nucleotide sequence: TGTGCCAGCAGGGACTCGCGTGGTTCCCTCCACTTT.

J is TRBJ2-2 and V is TRBV7-9, with TRBD2 identical over 14 bases. Germline V lookup: CDR1 SEHNR, CDR2 FQNEAQ (reference sequence). The CDR3 extends over 17 amino acids. After removal of 6 bases from V and 5 bases from J, the junction contained 8 bases not matched to a gene. CDR3 coding DNA: TGTGCCAGCAGGCCGACTAGCGGGAGGGCCAAAACCGGGGAGCTGTTTTTT. It is translated as CASRPTSGRAKTGELFF.

Written as DNA, the CDR3 is TGTGCCAGCAGTGATCACCGGGCGGGGAACCAAGAGACCCAGTACTTC. As protein: CASSDHRAGNQETQYF. The chain combines TRBV2 with TRBJ2-5; maybe TRBD2 (6 bases). The CDR3 consists of 16 residues. Germline CDR1 is SNHLY and CDR2 is FYNNEI. V lost 3 bases, J lost 0 bases, and 14 bases lay in between.

The V call is TRBV19, the J call TRBJ2-6; 10 positions match TRBD1. With V trimmed by 2 bases and J by 3 bases, 4 bases remained unmatched. The germline gives CDR1 LNHDA, CDR2 SQIVND (reference sequence). This CDR3 spans 17 amino acids. CDR3 DNA sequence: TGTGCCAGTAGTATACGACAGGGGGCGGTTGGGGCCAACGTCCTGACTTTC. Translated: CASSIRQGAVGANVLTF.

The chain carries TRBV11-1 and TRBJ2-7, with 9 bases lining up with TRBD1. The CDR3 has 14 amino acids. Germline V gene lookup returns CDR1 SGHAT and CDR2 FQDESV (reference sequence). With V trimmed by 3 bases and J by 6 bases, 6 bases remained unmatched. The CDR3 loop is CASSLARGQGEQYF. DNA for the CDR3: TGTGCCAGCAGCTTGGCCCGGGGACAGGGCGAGCAGTACTTC.

The CDR3 region has the DNA TGCAGCGTAATGACAGGGGGACTATACAATGAGCAGTTCTTC. This translates into CSVMTGGLYNEQFF. This chain connects TRBV29-1 to TRBJ2-1; 9 positions match TRBD1. Germline V lookup: CDR1 SQVTM, CDR2 ANQGSEA. The CDR3 spans 14 residues. Germline trimming cut 6 bases from V and 4 bases from J; bases unmatched to any gene: 7.

The chain uses TRBV7-2 and TRBJ1-2; D is uncertain. Germline loops: CDR1 SGHTA, CDR2 FQGNSA. Trimming took off 0 bases at V and 4 bases at J, with 12 bases between the two ends. The CDR3 is made up of 15 amino acids. The CDR3 here is CASSLAAGGTYGYTF. The DNA of the CDR3 is TGTGCCAGCAGCTTAGCCGCAGGAGGTACCTATGGCTACACCTTC.

This clone was detected a few times. The chain employs TRBV27 and TRBJ1-3; 8 bases are a match to TRBD1. Germline V gene data show CDR1 as MNHEY and CDR2 as SMNVEV (reference sequence). V lost 4 bases and J lost 5; bases outside the gene matches: 10. The CDR3 spans 16 residues. The CDR3 nucleotides are TGTGCCAGCAGTTCCTCGACAGGGGACATACGAAACACCATATATTTT. It yields the protein CASSSSTGDIRNTIYF.